The clone carrying this T cell receptor beta chain was seen repeatedly, ten times or more. Antigen unknown. MiXCR, run by TCRdb on the 5' RACE reads, gives a single entry per CDR3 protein. The table shows around 420,000 distinct CDR3 sequences, with 20% to 30% occurring only once. The V gene end was trimmed by 5 bases and the J gene end by 5 bases; junction bases not matched to a gene: 2. The CDR3 runs 12 residues. Germline CDR1 reads SEHNR; CDR2 reads FQNEAQ (reference sequence). The data originate from a study of T-cell memory formation after mild COVID-19. Whole-study results and caveats: The study detected some responding clones in pre-infection memory, suggesting cross-reactive memory joined.

This chain links TRBV7-9 with TRBJ2-7; TRBD1 agrees at 8 bases. The receptor was isolated from an adult woman who had mild COVID-19 (a few samples of this study predate the infection). Cell type and time point are not known. Sequencing was performed on PBMCs or a T cell subset sorted from them (not recorded which). In DNA, the CDR3 is TGTGCCAGCAGCGCGACAGGGGACGAGCAGTACTTC. It is translated as CASSATGDEQYF.